This TCR beta chain was captured by sequencing in a study of graft-versus-host responses after intestinal transplantation. The table lists this clone with a few counts. Data came from immunoSEQ multiplex PCR; TCRdb stores just in-frame clones and leaves some out. The table shows 35,000 to 45,000 clones, with around 95% occurring only once. Germline V gene sequence: CDR1 MDHEN, CDR2 SYDVKM. The CDR3 consists of 15 residues. The ends lost 3 bases at V and 4 bases at J; junction bases unmatched: 7. This TCR came from a human patient who received an intestinal transplant, so some T cells may come from the graft donor. J is TRBJ2-3 and V is TRBV28; TRBD2 matches at 7 bases. This specimen consisted of PBMCs, obtained 16 days after intestinal transplant. CDR3 amino acids: CASSLRLAEADTQYF. CDR3 in DNA: TGTGCCAGCAGTTTGAGGCTAGCGGAAGCAGATACGCAGTATTTT.